The entry below describes one TCR beta chain. This entry comes from a study of identical twins. Each CDR3 protein is one row after TCRdb ran MiXCR on the 5' RACE reads. Of about 730,000 distinct CDR3 sequences in the sample, 21% were seen once. Between the trimmed V and J ends, which lost 2 bases and 5 bases, there was a span of 18 bases. Germline-derived CDR1 and CDR2 are LGHNA and YSLEER. The CDR3 loop spans 16 amino acids. This sample also appeared in a second study, on T cells expressing NK-cell markers.

This rearrangement joins TRBV4-3 to TRBJ2-5; the D gene is possibly TRBD1 (6 bases). The specimen was PBMCs. The receptor was isolated from a woman between 18 and 30 years old in good health. The CDR3, as DNA: TGCGCCAGCAGCCAAAGCCCAGGGGATCCCTACGAGACCCAGTACTTC. It translates to CASSQSPGDPYETQYF.